This T cell receptor (beta chain) emerged from a study of spatial heterogeneity in lung cancer (dated by TCRdb to about 2019). Describing the broader study: Samples were obtained from roughly 72 patients with early-stage, untreated non-small cell lung cancer from the lung TRACERx cohort. Follow-up PBMC samples were sequenced whenever available, and the median time to follow-up was roughly two years after resection. Both alpha and beta chains were TCR-sequenced in fewer than 250 tumor regions, approximately 67 matched nontumor lung samples and more than 50 PBMC samples obtained at surgery. In the raw uncorrected reads, each unique combination of TCR and UMI appeared more than ten times on average. Nonsynonymous mutation counts, determined by whole-exome sequencing of tumor tissue, were related to TCR repertoire features. Beta-chain transcripts were consistently detected in greater numbers than alpha-chain transcripts, which likely reflects a higher abundance of beta-chain transcripts. In non-small cell lung cancer, the study made a quantitative comparison of TCR alpha and beta repertoires among multiple tumor regions, matched nontumor lung and blood.

The germline V gene (reference sequence) provides CDR1 SGHNT and CDR2 YYREEE. Relative to germline, V is 1 base shorter and J is 0 bases shorter, with 16 bases between their ends. From the cysteine through the phenylalanine, the CDR3 covers 17 amino acids. Here the CDR3 DNA is all that survives: 51 bases in frame from base 1. The library relied on 5' RACE. The instrument was a NextSeq 500. To allow correction of PCR and sequencing errors, the TCR library protocol tagged every TCR cDNA molecule with a unique molecular identifier. Processing in the source paper ran as follows. TCR identification, UMI-based error correction and CDR3 extraction were all carried out with Decombinator tools. Expanded TCRs were defined as those above a frequency of 2 per 1,000, corresponding to the top 1% of the tumor frequency distribution. Each repertoire was subsampled 100 times to 5,000 TCRs, after which Renyi diversity was computed with the R vegan package. CDR3 similarity networks were built from amino acid triplet string-kernel similarity, connecting CDR3s with pairwise similarity above 0.82. The public sequencing data were trimmed at Q25 with fastp and processed into clonotypes with MiXCR by TCRdb, which kept only in-frame beta chains. Records with the same CDR3 protein are collapsed into one entry carrying the most frequent genes and DNA. The V and J calls follow TCRdb's processing rather than the paper's. The sample table lists 110,000 or so distinct CDR3 sequences, 10% to 11% of them with a count of one. The biggest ten clones account for about 24% of the sample.

General conclusions and limits of the study: Confirming at a functional level the hypothesis that regional TCRs recognize regional mutations was considered to require additional single-cell paired TCR alpha and beta sequencing. Ubiquitous expanded tumor TCRs were found in blood more often at tumor resection than at routine follow-up. Only roughly 14 patients were included in comparisons of baseline and follow-up blood repertoires.

Comments on this clonotype: Its antigen specificity is not known. It has no much larger one-base neighbor in the sample; base qualities were not kept.

Per the publication, the time point label means: blood at routine non-recurrence follow-up after resection. Without any cell sorting, TCR sequencing was performed on whole RNA extracted either from tumor and nontumor lung tissue or from cryopreserved PBMC samples. Patients were selected for TCR sequencing only if sufficient RNA was available from at least two tumor regions. The starting material was PBMCs, obtained at follow-up. This TCR derives from a female donor with early-stage non-small cell lung cancer. The rearranged chain carries TRBV5-4 and TRBJ2-5, with no reliable assignment of the D segment. At the DNA level, the sequence is TGTGCCAGCAGCTTGTCTCCCCACGCTTTGTACCAAGAGACCCAGTACTTC. This gives the protein CASSLSPHALYQETQYF.